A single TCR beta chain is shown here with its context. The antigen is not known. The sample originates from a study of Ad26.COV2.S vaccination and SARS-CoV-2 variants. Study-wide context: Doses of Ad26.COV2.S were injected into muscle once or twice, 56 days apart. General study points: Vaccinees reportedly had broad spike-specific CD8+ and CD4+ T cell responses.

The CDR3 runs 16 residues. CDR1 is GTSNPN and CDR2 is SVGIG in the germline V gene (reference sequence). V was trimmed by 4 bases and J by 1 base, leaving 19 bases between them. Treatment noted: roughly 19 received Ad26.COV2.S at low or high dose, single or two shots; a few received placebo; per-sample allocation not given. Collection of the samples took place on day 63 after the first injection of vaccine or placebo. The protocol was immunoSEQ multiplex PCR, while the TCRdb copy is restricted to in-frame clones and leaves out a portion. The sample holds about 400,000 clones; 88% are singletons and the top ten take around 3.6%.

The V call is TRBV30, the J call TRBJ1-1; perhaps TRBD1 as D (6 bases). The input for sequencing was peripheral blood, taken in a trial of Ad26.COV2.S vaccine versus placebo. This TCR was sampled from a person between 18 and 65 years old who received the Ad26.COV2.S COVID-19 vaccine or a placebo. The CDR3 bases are TGTGCCTGGATGGGGGGCAAGGACAGAGAGAACACTGAAGCTTTCTTT. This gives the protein CAWMGGKDRENTEAFF.